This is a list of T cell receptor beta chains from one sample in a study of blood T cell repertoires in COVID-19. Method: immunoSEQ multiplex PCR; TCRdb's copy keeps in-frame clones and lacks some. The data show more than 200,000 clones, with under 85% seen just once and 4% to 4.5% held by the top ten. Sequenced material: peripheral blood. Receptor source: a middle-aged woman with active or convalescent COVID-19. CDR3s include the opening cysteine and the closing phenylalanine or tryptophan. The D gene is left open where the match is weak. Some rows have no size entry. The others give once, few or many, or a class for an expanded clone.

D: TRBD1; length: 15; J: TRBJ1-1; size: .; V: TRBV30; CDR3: CAWRTGQWFYAEAFF; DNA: TGTGCCTGGAGGACGGGACAGTGGTTTTACGCTGAAGCTTTCTTT
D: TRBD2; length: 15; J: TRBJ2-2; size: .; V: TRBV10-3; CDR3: CAISTSGANTGELFF; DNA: TGTGCCATATCGACTAGCGGGGCGAACACCGGGGAGCTGTTTTTT
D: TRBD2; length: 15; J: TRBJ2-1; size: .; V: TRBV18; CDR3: CASSPGEGLRDEQFF; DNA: TGTGCCAGCTCACCGGGGGAGGGACTTAGGGATGAGCAGTTCTTC
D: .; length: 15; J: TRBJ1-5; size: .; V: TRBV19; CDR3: CASSIGSGINQPQHF; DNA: TGTGCCAGTAGTATCGGGTCAGGGATAAATCAGCCCCAGCATTTT
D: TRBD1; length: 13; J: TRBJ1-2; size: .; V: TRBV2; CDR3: CASGRDSIYGYTF; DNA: TGTGCCAGCGGCCGGGACAGCATCTATGGCTACACCTTC
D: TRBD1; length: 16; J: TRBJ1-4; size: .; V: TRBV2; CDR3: CASSGLSGQGLKKLFF; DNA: TGTGCCAGCAGTGGATTGTCGGGACAGGGGTTAAAAAAACTGTTTTTT
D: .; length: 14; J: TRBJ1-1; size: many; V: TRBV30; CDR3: CAWSPRTPNTEAFF; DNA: TGTGCCTGGAGTCCCCGGACACCAAACACTGAAGCTTTCTTT
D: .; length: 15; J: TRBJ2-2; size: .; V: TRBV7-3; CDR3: CASSPTGGNTGELFF; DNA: TGTGCCAGCAGCCCCACGGGTGGAAACACCGGGGAGCTGTTTTTT
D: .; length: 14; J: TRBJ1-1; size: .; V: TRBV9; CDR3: CASSKGLGNTEAFF; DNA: TGTGCCAGCAGCAAGGGGCTTGGGAACACTGAAGCTTTCTTT
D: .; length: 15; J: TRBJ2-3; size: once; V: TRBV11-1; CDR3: CASSTAGAGRDTQYF; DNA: TGTGCCAGCAGTACGGCAGGGGCCGGCAGGGATACGCAGTATTTT
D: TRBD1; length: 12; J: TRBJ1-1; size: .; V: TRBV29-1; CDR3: CSVDRVNTEAFF; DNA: TGCAGCGTGGACAGGGTGAACACTGAAGCTTTCTTT
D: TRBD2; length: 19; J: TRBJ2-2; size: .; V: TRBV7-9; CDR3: CASRPNLLAGGIEAGELFF; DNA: TGTGCCAGCAGGCCTAACCTACTAGCGGGGGGCATCGAGGCCGGGGAGCTGTTTTTT
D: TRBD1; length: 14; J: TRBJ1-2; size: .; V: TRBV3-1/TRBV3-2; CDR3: CASSQRTGKSGYTF; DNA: TGTGCCAGCAGCCAAAGGACAGGGAAAAGTGGCTACACCTTC
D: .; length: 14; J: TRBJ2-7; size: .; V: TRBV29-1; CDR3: CSVEDARGEYEQYF; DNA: TGCAGCGTTGAAGACGCCAGGGGCGAGTACGAGCAGTACTTC
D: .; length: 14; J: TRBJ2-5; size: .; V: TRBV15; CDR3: CATTGHLGVETQYF; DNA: TGTGCCACAACGGGACACCTCGGAGTAGAGACCCAGTACTTC
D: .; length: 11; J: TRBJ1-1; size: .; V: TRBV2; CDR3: CASSPLAEAFF; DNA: TGTGCCAGCAGTCCTTTAGCTGAAGCTTTCTTT
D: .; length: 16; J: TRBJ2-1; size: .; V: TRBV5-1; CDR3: CASSLTGAPGKNEQFF; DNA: TGCGCCAGCAGCTTGACCGGAGCCCCAGGGAAGAATGAGCAGTTCTTC
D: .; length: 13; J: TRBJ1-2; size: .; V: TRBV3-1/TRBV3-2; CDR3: CASSPGGAGGYTF; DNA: TGTGCCAGCAGCCCTGGGGGGGCAGGGGGCTACACCTTC
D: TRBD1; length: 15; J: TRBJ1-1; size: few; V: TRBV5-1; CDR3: CASRDKGQGDTEAFF; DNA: TGCGCCAGCAGGGACAAGGGACAGGGTGACACTGAAGCTTTCTTT
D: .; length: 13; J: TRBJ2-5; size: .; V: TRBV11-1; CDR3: CASSPGVWETQYF; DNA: TGTGCCAGCAGTCCGGGGGTATGGGAGACCCAGTACTTC
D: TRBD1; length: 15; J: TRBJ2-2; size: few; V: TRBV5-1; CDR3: CASRTGQANTGELFF; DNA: TGCGCCAGCAGGACGGGACAGGCGAACACCGGGGAGCTGTTTTTT
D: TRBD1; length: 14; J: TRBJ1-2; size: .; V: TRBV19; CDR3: CASTGDRGYYGYTF; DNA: TGTGCCAGCACAGGGGACAGGGGTTATTATGGCTACACCTTC
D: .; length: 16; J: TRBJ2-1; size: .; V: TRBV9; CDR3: CASSVAPGSSYNEQFF; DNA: TGTGCCAGCAGCGTAGCTCCGGGGAGCTCCTACAATGAGCAGTTCTTC
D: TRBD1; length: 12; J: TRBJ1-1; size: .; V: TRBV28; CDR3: CASSLGGHGAFF; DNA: TGTGCCAGCTCATTAGGGGGCCACGGGGCTTTCTTT
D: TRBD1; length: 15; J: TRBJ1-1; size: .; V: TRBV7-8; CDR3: CASSLVGTGRTEAFF; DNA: TGTGCCAGCAGCTTAGTTGGGACAGGGAGGACTGAAGCTTTCTTT
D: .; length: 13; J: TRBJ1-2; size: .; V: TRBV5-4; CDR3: CASSFSANYGYTF; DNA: TGTGCCAGCAGCTTTTCTGCTAACTATGGCTACACCTTC
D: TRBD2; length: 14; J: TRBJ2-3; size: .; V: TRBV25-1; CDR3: CASTPGGPEDTQYF; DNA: TGTGCCAGCACCCCGGGGGGTCCGGAAGATACGCAGTATTTT
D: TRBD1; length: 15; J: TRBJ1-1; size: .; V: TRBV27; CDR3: CASSLSGTENTEAFF; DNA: TGTGCCAGCAGTTTATCCGGGACAGAGAACACTGAAGCTTTCTTT
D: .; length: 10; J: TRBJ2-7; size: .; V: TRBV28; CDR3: CASRQGKQYF; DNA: TGTGCCAGCAGACAGGGCAAGCAGTACTTC
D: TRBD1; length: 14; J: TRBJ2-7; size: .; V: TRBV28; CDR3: CASSRKDRGYEQYF; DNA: TGTGCCAGCAGCCGAAAGGACAGGGGCTACGAGCAGTACTTC
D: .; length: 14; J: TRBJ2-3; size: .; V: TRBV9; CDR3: CASSVGSRVDTQYF; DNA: TGTGCCAGCAGTGTAGGCTCTCGCGTGGATACGCAGTATTTT
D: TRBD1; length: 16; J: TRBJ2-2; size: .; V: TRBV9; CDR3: CASSLTGGIVTGELFF; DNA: TGTGCCAGCAGCTTAACAGGGGGCATAGTCACCGGGGAGCTGTTTTTT
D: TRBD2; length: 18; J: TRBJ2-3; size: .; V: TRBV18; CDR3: CASSPSVRTRGGTDTQYF; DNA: TGTGCCAGCTCACCTAGCGTAAGGACTAGAGGGGGCACAGATACGCAGTATTTT
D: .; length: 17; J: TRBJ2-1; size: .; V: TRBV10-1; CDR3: CASSESNRAWGINEQFF; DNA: TGCGCCAGCAGTGAGTCCAACAGGGCATGGGGAATCAATGAGCAGTTCTTC
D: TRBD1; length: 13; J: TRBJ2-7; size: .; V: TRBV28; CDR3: CASMDRAPYEQYF; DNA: TGTGCCAGCATGGACAGGGCACCCTACGAGCAGTACTTC
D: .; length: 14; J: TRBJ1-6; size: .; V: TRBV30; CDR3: CAWSEGQQNSPLHF; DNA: TGTGCCTGGAGTGAAGGACAGCAGAATTCACCCCTCCACTTT
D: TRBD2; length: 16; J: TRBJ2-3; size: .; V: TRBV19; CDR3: CASSKRLAGGTDTQYF; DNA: TGTGCCAGTAGTAAAAGACTAGCGGGGGGGACAGATACGCAGTATTTT
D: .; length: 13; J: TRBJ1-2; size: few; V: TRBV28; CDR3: CASSFGRNYGYTF; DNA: TGTGCCAGCAGTTTTGGCAGAAACTATGGCTACACCTTC
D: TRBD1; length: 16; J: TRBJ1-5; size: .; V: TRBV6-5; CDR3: CASSSADRGDNQPQHF; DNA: TGTGCCAGCAGTTCTGCGGACAGGGGTGACAATCAGCCCCAGCATTTT
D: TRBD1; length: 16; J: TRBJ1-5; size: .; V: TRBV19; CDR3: CASSIPTGAFNQPQHF; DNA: TGTGCCAGTAGTATCCCGACAGGGGCCTTTAATCAGCCCCAGCATTTT
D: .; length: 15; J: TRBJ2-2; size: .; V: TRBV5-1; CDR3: CASNGFGVNTGELFF; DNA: TGCGCCAGCAACGGATTTGGAGTGAACACCGGGGAGCTGTTTTTT
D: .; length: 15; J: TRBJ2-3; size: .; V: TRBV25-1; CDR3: CASRGGQFRTDTQYF; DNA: TGTGCCAGCAGGGGGGGACAGTTCCGCACAGATACGCAGTATTTT
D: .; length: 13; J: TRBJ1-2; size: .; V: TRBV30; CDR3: CAWSVSLSRGYTF; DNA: TGTGCCTGGAGTGTTAGCCTTTCTCGGGGCTACACCTTC
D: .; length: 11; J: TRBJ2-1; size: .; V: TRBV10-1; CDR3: CASSEGVRQFF; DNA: TGCGCCAGCAGTGAGGGAGTAAGGCAGTTCTTC
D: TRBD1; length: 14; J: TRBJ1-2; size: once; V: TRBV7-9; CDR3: CASSGELGTDGYTF; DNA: TGTGCCAGCAGCGGAGAACTTGGGACAGATGGCTACACCTTC
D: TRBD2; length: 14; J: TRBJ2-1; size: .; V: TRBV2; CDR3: CASRKAGGPNEQFF; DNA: TGTGCCAGCAGAAAAGCGGGGGGGCCGAATGAGCAGTTCTTC
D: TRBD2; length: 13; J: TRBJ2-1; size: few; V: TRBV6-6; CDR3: CASSQPERGIRFF; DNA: TGTGCCAGCAGTCAGCCGGAGCGGGGGATCCGGTTCTTC
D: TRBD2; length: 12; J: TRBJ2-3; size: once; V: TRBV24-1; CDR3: CATGTSYDTQYF; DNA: TGTGCCACCGGGACTAGCTACGATACGCAGTATTTT
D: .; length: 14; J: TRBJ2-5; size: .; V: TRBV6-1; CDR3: CASSEGGSVETQYF; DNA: TGTGCCAGCAGTGAGGGCGGGTCTGTCGAGACCCAGTACTTC
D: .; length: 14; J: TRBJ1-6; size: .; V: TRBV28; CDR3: CACRGGVSNSPLHF; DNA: TGTGCATGCCGCGGGGGCGTTAGTAATTCACCCCTCCACTTT
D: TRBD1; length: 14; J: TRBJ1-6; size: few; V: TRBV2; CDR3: CASRPGQGYSPLHF; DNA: TGTGCCAGCAGACCGGGACAGGGGTATTCACCCCTCCACTTT